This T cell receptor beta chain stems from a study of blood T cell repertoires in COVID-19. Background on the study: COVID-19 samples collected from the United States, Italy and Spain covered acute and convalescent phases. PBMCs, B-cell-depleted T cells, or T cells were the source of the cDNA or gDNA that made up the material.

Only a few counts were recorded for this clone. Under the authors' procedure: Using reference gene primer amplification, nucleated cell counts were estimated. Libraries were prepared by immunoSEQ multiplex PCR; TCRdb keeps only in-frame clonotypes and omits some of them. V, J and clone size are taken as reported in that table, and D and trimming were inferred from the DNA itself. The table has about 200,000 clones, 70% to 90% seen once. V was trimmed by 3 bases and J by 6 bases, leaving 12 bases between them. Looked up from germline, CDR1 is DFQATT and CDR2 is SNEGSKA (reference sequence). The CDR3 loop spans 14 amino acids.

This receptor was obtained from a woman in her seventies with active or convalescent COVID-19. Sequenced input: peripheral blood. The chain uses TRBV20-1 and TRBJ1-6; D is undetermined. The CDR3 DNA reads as TGCAGTGCTAGTTCAGGCCCAGTTAATTCACCCCTCCACTTT. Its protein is CSASSGPVNSPLHF.